Sequencing of this T cell receptor (beta chain) was carried out in a study of T cell repertoires in cytomegalovirus infection. In the study overall: CMV infection together with matching HLA type was indicated by public TCR beta signatures.

TCRdb itself ran the reads through MiXCR, one entry per CDR3 protein. This sample has just under 300,000 distinct CDR3 sequences, with about 9.2% found just once. Study results and limitations: Accumulated public TCR beta family frequency recognized individuals carrying CMV together with the relevant HLA. The ex vivo response was dominated by HLA-C-restricted CMV-specific TCR beta clonotypes.

This clonotype has ten or more counts. Its antigen is not identified. The V and J ends lost 9 bases and 5 bases respectively, with 25 bases between them. The CDR3 extends over 16 amino acids. In germline, CDR1 is SNHLY, CDR2 FYNNEI. Sequenced input: PBMCs. The receptor was derived from a human donor in good health (CMV status not recorded). Some clones in this sample may be carry-over from other donors' samples. The rearrangement joins TRBV2 to TRBJ1-1; D remains unclear. The CDR3 protein is CARKDPHKSSGTEAFF. CDR3 bases: TGTGCCAGAAAAGATCCGCATAAATCCTCGGGTACTGAAGCTTTCTTT.